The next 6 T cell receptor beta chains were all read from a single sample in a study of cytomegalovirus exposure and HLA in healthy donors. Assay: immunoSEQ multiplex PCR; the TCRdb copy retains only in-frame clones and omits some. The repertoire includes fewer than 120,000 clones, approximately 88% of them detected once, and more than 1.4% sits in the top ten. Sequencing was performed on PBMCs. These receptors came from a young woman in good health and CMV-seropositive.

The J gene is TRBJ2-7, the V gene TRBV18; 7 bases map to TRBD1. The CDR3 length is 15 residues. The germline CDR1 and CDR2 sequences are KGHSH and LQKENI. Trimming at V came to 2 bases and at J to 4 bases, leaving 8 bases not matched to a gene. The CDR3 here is CASSPEGARGYEQYF. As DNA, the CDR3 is TGTGCCAGCTCACCAGAGGGGGCGCGAGGATACGAGCAGTACTTC.

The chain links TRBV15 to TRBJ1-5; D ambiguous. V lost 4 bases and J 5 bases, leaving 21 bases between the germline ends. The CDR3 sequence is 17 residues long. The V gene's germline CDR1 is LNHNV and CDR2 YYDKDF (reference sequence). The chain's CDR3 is CATSTEWGEGTDQPQHF. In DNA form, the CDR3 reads TGTGCCACCAGCACTGAATGGGGTGAGGGAACGGATCAGCCCCAGCATTTT.

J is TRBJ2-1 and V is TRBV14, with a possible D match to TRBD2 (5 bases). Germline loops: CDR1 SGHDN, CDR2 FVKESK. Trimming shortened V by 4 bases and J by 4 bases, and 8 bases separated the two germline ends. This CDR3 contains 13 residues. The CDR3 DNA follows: TGTGCCAGCAGCCGCCGAGGGTACAATGAGCAGTTCTTC. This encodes CASSRRGYNEQFF.

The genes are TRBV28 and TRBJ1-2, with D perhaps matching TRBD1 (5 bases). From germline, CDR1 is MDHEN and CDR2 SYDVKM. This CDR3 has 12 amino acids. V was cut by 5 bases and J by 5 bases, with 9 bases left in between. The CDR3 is CASSPDRYGYTF. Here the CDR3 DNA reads TGTGCCAGCAGTCCCGACAGATATGGCTACACCTTC.

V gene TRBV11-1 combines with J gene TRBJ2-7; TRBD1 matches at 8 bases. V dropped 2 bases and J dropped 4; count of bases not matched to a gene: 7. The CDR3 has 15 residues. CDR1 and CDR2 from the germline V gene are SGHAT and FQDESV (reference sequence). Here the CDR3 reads CASSLLGQGFYEQYF. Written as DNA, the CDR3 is TGTGCCAGCAGCTTACTCGGACAGGGCTTTTACGAGCAGTACTTC.

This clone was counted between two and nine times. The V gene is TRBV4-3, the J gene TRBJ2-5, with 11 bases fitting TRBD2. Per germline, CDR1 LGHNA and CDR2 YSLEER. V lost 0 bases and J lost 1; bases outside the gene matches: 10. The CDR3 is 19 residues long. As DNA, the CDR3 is TGCGCCAGCAGCCAAGAGGGCCCTGTAGCGGGAGGGCGCCAAGAGACCCAGTACTTC. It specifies CASSQEGPVAGGRQETQYF.